The present T cell receptor (beta chain) was sequenced within a study of early T cells in non-severe SARS-CoV-2 infection. Study summary: The study sequenced bulk RNA from unsorted whole blood, with chains unpaired.

This clonotype appeared a few times. Its antigen is unknown. Germline V gene lookup returns CDR1 SGHRS and CDR2 YFSETQ. The CDR3 has 15 amino acids. J was trimmed by 1 base and V by 0 bases; bases with no gene match: 0. Study outcomes and limitations: Reliance on VDJdb matching favored anti-spike CD8 responses; private and CD4 specificities were missed.

Unique molecular identifiers were affixed to single, distinct cDNA molecules. TCRdb analysed the 5' RACE reads with MiXCR anew, one entry per CDR3 protein. Here the sample spans 40,000 to 55,000 distinct CDR3 sequences, about 23% being singletons. The sequences come from whole blood, collected at baseline. The chain is built from TRBV5-1 and TRBJ2-2; TRBD1 aligns across 7 bases. The origin of this receptor is an adult who was a healthcare worker with PCR-confirmed SARS-CoV-2 infection or an uninfected control (not recorded which). CDR3 amino acids: CASSLGTGNTGELFF. CDR3 nucleotides: TGCGCCAGCAGCTTGGGGACAGGGAACACCGGGGAGCTGTTTTTT.